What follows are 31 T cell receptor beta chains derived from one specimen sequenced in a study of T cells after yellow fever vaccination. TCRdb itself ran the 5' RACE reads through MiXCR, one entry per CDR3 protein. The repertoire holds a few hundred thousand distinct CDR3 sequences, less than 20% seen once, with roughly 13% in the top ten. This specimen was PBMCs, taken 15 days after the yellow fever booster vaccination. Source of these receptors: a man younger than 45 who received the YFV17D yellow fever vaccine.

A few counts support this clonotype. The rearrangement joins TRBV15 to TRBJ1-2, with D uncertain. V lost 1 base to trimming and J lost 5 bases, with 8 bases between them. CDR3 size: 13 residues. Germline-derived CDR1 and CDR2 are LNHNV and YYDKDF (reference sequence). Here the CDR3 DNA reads TGTGCCACCAGCAGAGGGCAGTTATATGGCTACACCTTC. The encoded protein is CATSRGQLYGYTF.

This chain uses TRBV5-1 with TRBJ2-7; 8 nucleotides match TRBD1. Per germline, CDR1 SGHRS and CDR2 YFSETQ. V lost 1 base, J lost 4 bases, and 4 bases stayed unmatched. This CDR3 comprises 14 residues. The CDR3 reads CASSLTQGAYEQYF. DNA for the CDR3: TGCGCCAGCAGCTTGACCCAGGGGGCGTACGAGCAGTACTTC.

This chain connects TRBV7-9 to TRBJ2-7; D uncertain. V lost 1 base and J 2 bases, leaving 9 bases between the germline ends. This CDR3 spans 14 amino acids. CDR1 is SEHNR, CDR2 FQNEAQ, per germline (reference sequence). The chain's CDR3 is CASSLDVSPYEQYF. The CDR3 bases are TGTGCCAGCAGCTTAGATGTCAGCCCCTACGAGCAGTACTTC.

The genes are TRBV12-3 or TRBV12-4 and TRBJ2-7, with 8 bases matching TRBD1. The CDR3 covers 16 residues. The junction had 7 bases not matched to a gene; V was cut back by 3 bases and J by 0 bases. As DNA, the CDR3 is TGTGCCAGCAGTTTTCCCGGGGACAGGAGCTCCTACGAGCAGTACTTC. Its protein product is CASSFPGDRSSYEQYF.

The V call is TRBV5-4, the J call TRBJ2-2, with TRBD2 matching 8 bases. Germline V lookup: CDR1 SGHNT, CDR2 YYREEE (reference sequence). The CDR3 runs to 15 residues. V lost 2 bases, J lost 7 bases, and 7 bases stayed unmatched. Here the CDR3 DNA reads TGTGCCAGCAGCTTCATGGGACTAGACATCGGGGAGCTGTTTTTT. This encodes CASSFMGLDIGELFF.

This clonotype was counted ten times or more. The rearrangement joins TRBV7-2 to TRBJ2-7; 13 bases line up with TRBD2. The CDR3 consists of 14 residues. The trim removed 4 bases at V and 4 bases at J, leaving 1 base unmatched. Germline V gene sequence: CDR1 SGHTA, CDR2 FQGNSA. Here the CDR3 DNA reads TGTGCCAGCAGCTGGACTAGCGGGAGATACGAGCAGTACTTC. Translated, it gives CASSWTSGRYEQYF.

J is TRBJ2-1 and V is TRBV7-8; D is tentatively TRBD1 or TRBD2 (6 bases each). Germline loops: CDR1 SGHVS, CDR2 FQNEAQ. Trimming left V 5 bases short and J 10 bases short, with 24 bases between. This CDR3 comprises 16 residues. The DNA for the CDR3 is TGTGCCAGCAGCCAAGGCCTAGGGGGGCGGCGTCGAGAGCAGTTCTTC. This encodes CASSQGLGGRRREQFF.

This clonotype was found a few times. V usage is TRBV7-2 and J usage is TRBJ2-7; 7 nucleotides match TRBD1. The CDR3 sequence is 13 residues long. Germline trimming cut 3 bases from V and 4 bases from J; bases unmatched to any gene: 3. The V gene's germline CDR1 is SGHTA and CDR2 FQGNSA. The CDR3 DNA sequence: TGTGCCAGCAGCTTCCAGGGGGATTACGAGCAGTACTTC. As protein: CASSFQGDYEQYF.

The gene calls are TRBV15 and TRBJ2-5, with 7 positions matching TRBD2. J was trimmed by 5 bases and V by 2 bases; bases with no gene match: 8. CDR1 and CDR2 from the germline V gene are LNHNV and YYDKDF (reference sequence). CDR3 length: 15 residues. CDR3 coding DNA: TGTGCCACCAGCAGACCACCGGGGAGGGAGGAGACCCAGTACTTC. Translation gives CATSRPPGREETQYF.

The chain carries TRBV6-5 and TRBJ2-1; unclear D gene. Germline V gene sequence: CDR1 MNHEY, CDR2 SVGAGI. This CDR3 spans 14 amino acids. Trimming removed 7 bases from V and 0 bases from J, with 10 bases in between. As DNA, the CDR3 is TGTGCCAGCAACCCACTGAGCTCCTACAATGAGCAGTTCTTC. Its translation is CASNPLSSYNEQFF.

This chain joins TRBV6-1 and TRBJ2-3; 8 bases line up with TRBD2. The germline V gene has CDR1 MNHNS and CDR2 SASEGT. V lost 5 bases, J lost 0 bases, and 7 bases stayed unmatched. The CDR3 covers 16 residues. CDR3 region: CASSHTSGASTDTQYF. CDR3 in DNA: TGTGCCAGCAGTCATACTAGCGGAGCTAGCACAGATACGCAGTATTTT.

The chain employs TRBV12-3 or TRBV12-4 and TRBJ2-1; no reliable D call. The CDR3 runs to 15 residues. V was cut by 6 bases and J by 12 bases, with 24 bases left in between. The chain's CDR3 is CASSPRQGRAAGQFF. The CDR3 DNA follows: TGTGCCAGCAGCCCCCGACAAGGGCGCGCCGCTGGGCAGTTCTTC.

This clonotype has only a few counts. CDR3 nucleotides: TGCGCCAGCAGCTTGGGGACTAGCGTCGACTACGAGCAGTACTTC. Translation: CASSLGTSVDYEQYF. The chain uses TRBV5-1 and TRBJ2-7; 9 positions match TRBD2. The CDR3 loop spans 15 amino acids. The J segment lost 3 bases and the V segment lost 0 bases, leaving 4 bases of the junction unmatched. Germline V lookup: CDR1 SGHRS, CDR2 YFSETQ. The whole variable domain, remainder taken from reference TRBV5-1 and TRBJ2-7, is KAGVTQTPRYLIKTRGQQVTLSCSPISGHRSVSWYQQTPGQGLQFLFEYFSETQRNKGNFPGRFSGRQFSNSRSEMNVSTLELGDSALYLCASSLGTSVDYEQYFGPGTRLTVT.

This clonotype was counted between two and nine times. This chain's CDR3 is CSAMWGLNTEAFF. CDR3 nucleotides: TGCAGTGCTATGTGGGGGTTGAACACTGAAGCTTTCTTT. The chain is built from TRBV20-1 and TRBJ1-1; D is possibly TRBD1 (5 bases). V was clipped by 4 bases and J by 0 bases, with 9 bases between them. CDR3 length: 13 amino acids. Germline V gene sequence: CDR1 DFQATT, CDR2 SNEGSKA (reference sequence).

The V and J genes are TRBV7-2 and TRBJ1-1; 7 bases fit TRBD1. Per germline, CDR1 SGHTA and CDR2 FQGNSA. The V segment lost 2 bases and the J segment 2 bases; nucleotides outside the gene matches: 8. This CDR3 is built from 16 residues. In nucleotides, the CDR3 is TGTGCCAGCAGCTTAAAAAGGACAGGACTCAACACTGAAGCTTTCTTT. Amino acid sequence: CASSLKRTGLNTEAFF.

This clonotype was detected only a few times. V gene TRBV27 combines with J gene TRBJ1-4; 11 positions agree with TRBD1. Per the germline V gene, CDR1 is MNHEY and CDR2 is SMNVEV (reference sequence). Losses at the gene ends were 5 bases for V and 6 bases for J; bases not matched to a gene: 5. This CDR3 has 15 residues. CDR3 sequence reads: CASSLGTGGYEKLFF. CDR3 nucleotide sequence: TGTGCCAGCAGTCTCGGGACAGGGGGATATGAAAAACTGTTTTTT.

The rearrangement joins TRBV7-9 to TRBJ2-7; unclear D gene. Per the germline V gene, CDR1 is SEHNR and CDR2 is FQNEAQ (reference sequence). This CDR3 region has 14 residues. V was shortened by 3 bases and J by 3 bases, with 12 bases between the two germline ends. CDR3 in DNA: TGTGCCAGCAGCTTGAGGACCCAAGACTACGAGCAGTACTTC. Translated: CASSLRTQDYEQYF.

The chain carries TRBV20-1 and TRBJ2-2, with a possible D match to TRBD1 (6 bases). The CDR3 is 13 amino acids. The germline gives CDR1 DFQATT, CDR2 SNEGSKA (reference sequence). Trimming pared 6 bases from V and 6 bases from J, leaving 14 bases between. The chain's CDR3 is CSARKEGAGELFF. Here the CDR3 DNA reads TGCAGTGCCAGAAAAGAGGGGGCCGGGGAGCTGTTTTTT.

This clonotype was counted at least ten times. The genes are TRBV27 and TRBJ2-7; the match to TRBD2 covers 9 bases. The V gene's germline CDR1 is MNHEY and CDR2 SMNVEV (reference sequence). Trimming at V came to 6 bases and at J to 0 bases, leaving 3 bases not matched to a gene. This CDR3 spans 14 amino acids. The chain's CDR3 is CASRISGSSYEQYF. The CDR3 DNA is TGTGCCAGCAGAATTAGCGGGAGCTCCTACGAGCAGTACTTC.

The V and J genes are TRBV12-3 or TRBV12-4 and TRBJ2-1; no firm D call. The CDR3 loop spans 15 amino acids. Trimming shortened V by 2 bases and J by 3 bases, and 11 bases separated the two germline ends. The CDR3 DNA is TGTGCCAGCAGTTTAAGAGGTGGCCACTACAATGAGCAGTTCTTC. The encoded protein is CASSLRGGHYNEQFF.

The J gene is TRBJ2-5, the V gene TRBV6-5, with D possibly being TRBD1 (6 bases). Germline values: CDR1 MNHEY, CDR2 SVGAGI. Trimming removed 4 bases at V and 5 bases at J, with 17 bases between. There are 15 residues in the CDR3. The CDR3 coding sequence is TGTGCCAGCAGTTCCCCCACAGGGTCAGGGGAGACCCAGTACTTC. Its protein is CASSSPTGSGETQYF.

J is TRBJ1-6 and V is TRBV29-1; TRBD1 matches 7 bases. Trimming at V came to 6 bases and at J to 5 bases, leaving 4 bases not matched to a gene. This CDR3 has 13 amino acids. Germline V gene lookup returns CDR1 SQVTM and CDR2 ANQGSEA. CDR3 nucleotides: TGCAGCGTCAGGGACAGCAATAATTCACCCCTCCACTTT. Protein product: CSVRDSNNSPLHF.

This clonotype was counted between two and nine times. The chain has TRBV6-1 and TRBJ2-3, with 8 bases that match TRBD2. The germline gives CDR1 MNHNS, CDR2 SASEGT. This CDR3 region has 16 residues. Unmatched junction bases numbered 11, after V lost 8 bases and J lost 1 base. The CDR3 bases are TGTGCCAGCGCGGAACTAGCGGTCAGGGGCACAGATACGCAGTATTTT. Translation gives CASAELAVRGTDTQYF.

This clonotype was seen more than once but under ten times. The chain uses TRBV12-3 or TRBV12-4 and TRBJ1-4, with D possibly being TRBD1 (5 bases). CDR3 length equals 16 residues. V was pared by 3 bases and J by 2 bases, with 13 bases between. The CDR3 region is CASSFSLGGTNEKLFF. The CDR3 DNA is TGTGCCAGCAGTTTTTCTCTGGGGGGTACTAATGAAAAACTGTTTTTT.

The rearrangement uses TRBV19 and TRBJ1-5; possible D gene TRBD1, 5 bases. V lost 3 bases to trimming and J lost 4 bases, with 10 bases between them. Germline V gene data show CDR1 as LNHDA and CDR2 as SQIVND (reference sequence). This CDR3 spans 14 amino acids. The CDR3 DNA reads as TGTGCCAGTAGTATGGGGCGGGTGAATCAGCCCCAGCATTTT. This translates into CASSMGRVNQPQHF.

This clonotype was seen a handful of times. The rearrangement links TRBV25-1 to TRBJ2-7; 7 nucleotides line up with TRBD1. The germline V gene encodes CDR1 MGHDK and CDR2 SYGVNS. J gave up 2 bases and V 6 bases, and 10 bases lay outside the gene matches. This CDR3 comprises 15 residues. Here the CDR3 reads CASSPRGRGTYEQYF. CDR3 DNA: TGTGCCAGCAGCCCGAGGGGCAGGGGGACCTACGAGCAGTACTTC.

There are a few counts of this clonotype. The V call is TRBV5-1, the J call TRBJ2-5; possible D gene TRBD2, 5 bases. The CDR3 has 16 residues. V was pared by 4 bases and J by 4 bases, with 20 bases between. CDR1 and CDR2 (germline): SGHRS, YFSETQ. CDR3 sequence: CASSAMTNPEVETQYF. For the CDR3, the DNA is TGCGCCAGCAGCGCGATGACTAACCCCGAGGTAGAGACCCAGTACTTC. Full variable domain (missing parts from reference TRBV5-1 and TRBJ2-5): KAGVTQTPRYLIKTRGQQVTLSCSPISGHRSVSWYQQTPGQGLQFLFEYFSETQRNKGNFPGRFSGRQFSNSRSEMNVSTLELGDSALYLCASSAMTNPEVETQYFGPGTRLLVL.

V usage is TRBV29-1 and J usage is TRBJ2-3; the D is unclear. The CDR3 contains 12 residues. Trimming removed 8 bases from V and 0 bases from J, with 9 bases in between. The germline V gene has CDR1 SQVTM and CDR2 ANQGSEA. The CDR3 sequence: CSTFRSTDTQYF. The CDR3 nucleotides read TGCAGCACCTTCCGGAGCACAGATACGCAGTATTTT.

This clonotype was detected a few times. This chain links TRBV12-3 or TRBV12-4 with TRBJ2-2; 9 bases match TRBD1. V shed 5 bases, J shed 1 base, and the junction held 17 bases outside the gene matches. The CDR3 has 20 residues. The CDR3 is CASSPRTGESAGLNTGELFF. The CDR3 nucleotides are TGTGCCAGCAGTCCTCGGACAGGGGAGTCAGCGGGGTTGAACACCGGGGAGCTGTTTTTT.

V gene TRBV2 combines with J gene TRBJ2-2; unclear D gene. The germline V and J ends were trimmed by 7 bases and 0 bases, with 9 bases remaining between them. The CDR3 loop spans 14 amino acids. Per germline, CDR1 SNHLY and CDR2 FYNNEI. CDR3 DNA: TGTGCCAGCATTCTGGAACCGAACACCGGGGAGCTGTTTTTT. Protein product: CASILEPNTGELFF.

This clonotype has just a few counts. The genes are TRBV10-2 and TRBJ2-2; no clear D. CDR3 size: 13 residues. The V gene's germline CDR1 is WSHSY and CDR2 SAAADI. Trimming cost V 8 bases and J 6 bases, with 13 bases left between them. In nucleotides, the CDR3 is TGCGCCAGCCTAAGGAGTGTGGCCGGGGAGCTGTTTTTT. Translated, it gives CASLRSVAGELFF.